A selection of T cell receptor beta chains follows, all from one sample in a study of blood T cell repertoires in COVID-19. Method: immunoSEQ multiplex PCR; TCRdb's copy keeps in-frame clones and lacks some. The profile covers hundreds of thousands of clones, with 70% to 90% appearing a single time and nearly 2% taken by the ten largest. What was sequenced was PBMCs or T cells enriched from blood (not recorded which). Receptors originate from a woman aged 18-30 years with acute COVID-19. Both conserved end residues are part of each CDR3. A D gene is named only where the DNA matches it firmly. Clone size is stated in some rows and not others, as once, few, many or a class when expanded.

clone size: NA; D gene: TRBD2; J gene: TRBJ2-7; V gene: TRBV11-2; CDR3 DNA: TGTGCCAGCAACCACGACCTCCCGGGACTAGCGGGAGGAAACTACGAGCAGTACTTC; CDR3 protein: CASNHDLPGLAGGNYEQYF
clone size: NA; D gene: TRBD2; J gene: TRBJ2-1; V gene: TRBV5-4; CDR3 DNA: TGTGCCAGCAGCTTGACTAGCGGGATATACAATGAGCAGTTCTTC; CDR3 protein: CASSLTSGIYNEQFF
clone size: NA; D gene: NA; J gene: TRBJ1-5; V gene: TRBV15; CDR3 DNA: TGTGCCACCAGCAGAGATTTTAACTTAAATCAGCCCCAGCATTTT; CDR3 protein: CATSRDFNLNQPQHF
clone size: NA; D gene: NA; J gene: TRBJ1-2; V gene: TRBV19; CDR3 DNA: TGTGCCAGTAGTATTGGTCGTCCGGGGGACTATGGCTACACCTTC; CDR3 protein: CASSIGRPGDYGYTF
clone size: NA; D gene: NA; J gene: TRBJ2-5; V gene: TRBV10-3; CDR3 DNA: TGTGCCATTCAAAACGGGGAGACCCAGTACTTC; CDR3 protein: CAIQNGETQYF
clone size: once; D gene: NA; J gene: TRBJ2-3; V gene: TRBV3-1/TRBV3-2; CDR3 DNA: TGTGCCAGCAGCCAAGTCAGGGGGGTCCGCACAGATACGCAGTATTTT; CDR3 protein: CASSQVRGVRTDTQYF
clone size: NA; D gene: TRBD2; J gene: TRBJ2-1; V gene: TRBV5-1; CDR3 DNA: TGCGCCAGCAGCCCCCGACTAGCGGGAGGGTTCTACAATGAGCAGTTCTTC; CDR3 protein: CASSPRLAGGFYNEQFF
clone size: once; D gene: TRBD1; J gene: TRBJ1-5; V gene: TRBV10-3; CDR3 DNA: TGTGCCACTTCTACAGGGGATCAGCCCCAGCATTTT; CDR3 protein: CATSTGDQPQHF
clone size: NA; D gene: NA; J gene: TRBJ1-5; V gene: TRBV28; CDR3 DNA: TGTGCCAGCAGCCAAAACCTCCTCGGACAGCTAAATCAGCCCCAGCATTTT; CDR3 protein: CASSQNLLGQLNQPQHF
clone size: NA; D gene: TRBD1; J gene: TRBJ1-5; V gene: TRBV2; CDR3 DNA: TGTGCCAGCAGGACCTGGACAGGGGGAGCAAGCGGGCAGCCCCAGCATTTT; CDR3 protein: CASRTWTGGASGQPQHF
clone size: once; D gene: TRBD1; J gene: TRBJ1-2; V gene: TRBV3-1/TRBV3-2; CDR3 DNA: TGTGCCAGCAGCCCAGGACAGGACCGCTATGGCTACACCTTC; CDR3 protein: CASSPGQDRYGYTF
clone size: NA; D gene: TRBD1; J gene: TRBJ1-2; V gene: TRBV5-1; CDR3 DNA: TGCGCCAGCAGCCCTTACGGGACAGGGGAGCACTACACCTTC; CDR3 protein: CASSPYGTGEHYTF
clone size: NA; D gene: TRBD2; J gene: TRBJ2-7; V gene: TRBV9; CDR3 DNA: TGTGCCAGCAGCGTAGGAGGTAGCGGGGGACTCTACGAGCAGTACTTC; CDR3 protein: CASSVGGSGGLYEQYF
clone size: NA; D gene: TRBD1; J gene: TRBJ1-4; V gene: TRBV29-1; CDR3 DNA: TGCAGCGCCGCGACAGGGACGGCTAATGAAAAACTGTTTTTT; CDR3 protein: CSAATGTANEKLFF
clone size: NA; D gene: NA; J gene: TRBJ1-4; V gene: TRBV12-3/TRBV12-4; CDR3 DNA: TGTGCCAGCAGCTCCCAGACAGGAGAAAAACTGTTTTTT; CDR3 protein: CASSSQTGEKLFF
clone size: NA; D gene: NA; J gene: TRBJ2-7; V gene: TRBV11-1; CDR3 DNA: TGTGCCAGCAGCTTAGGACAGAGTCACATTTACGAGCAGTACTTC; CDR3 protein: CASSLGQSHIYEQYF
clone size: NA; D gene: TRBD2; J gene: TRBJ2-5; V gene: TRBV27; CDR3 DNA: TGTGCCAGCAGTGCCACGAGCGGGGGGGCACGAGAGACCCAGTACTTC; CDR3 protein: CASSATSGGARETQYF
clone size: once; D gene: TRBD1; J gene: TRBJ2-1; V gene: TRBV6-4; CDR3 DNA: TGTGCCAGCAGTGAGACAGGGGAGGCGTACAATGAGCAGTTCTTC; CDR3 protein: CASSETGEAYNEQFF
clone size: NA; D gene: NA; J gene: TRBJ1-5; V gene: TRBV19; CDR3 DNA: TGTGCCAGTAGTATTGGTGACAGTAGCAATCAGCCCCAGCATTTT; CDR3 protein: CASSIGDSSNQPQHF
clone size: NA; D gene: TRBD1; J gene: TRBJ1-2; V gene: TRBV28; CDR3 DNA: TGTGCCAGCAGATACACACAGGGGAATGGCTACACCTTC; CDR3 protein: CASRYTQGNGYTF
clone size: NA; D gene: NA; J gene: TRBJ1-4; V gene: TRBV13; CDR3 DNA: TGTGCCAGCGCGGACAGCCGTAATGAAAAACTGTTTTTT; CDR3 protein: CASADSRNEKLFF
clone size: once; D gene: TRBD1; J gene: TRBJ1-5; V gene: TRBV6-5; CDR3 DNA: TGTGCCAGCAGCAGACAGGGAAGCAATCAGCCCCAGCATTTT; CDR3 protein: CASSRQGSNQPQHF
clone size: many; D gene: NA; J gene: TRBJ2-1; V gene: TRBV19; CDR3 DNA: TGTGCCAGTAGTCCCCCCGAGACATCCTACAATGAGCAGTTCTTC; CDR3 protein: CASSPPETSYNEQFF
clone size: NA; D gene: NA; J gene: TRBJ2-7; V gene: TRBV4-3; CDR3 DNA: TGCGCCAGCAGCCAAGATAGAGGCAGCTACGAGCAGTACTTC; CDR3 protein: CASSQDRGSYEQYF
clone size: NA; D gene: NA; J gene: TRBJ1-2; V gene: TRBV3-1/TRBV3-2; CDR3 DNA: TGTGCCAGCAGCTCCGGGAGCAACTATGGCTACACCTTC; CDR3 protein: CASSSGSNYGYTF
clone size: NA; D gene: TRBD1; J gene: TRBJ2-1; V gene: TRBV7-3; CDR3 DNA: TGTGCCAGCGGACAGGGGGCCAATGAGCAGTTCTTC; CDR3 protein: CASGQGANEQFF
clone size: NA; D gene: TRBD1; J gene: TRBJ2-1; V gene: TRBV27; CDR3 DNA: TGTGCCAGCACCCGGGACAGGTCCTACAATGAGCAGTTCTTC; CDR3 protein: CASTRDRSYNEQFF
clone size: NA; D gene: NA; J gene: TRBJ1-4; V gene: TRBV5-1; CDR3 DNA: TGCGCCAGCAGCCTAGGTAATGAGAATGAAAAACTGTTTTTT; CDR3 protein: CASSLGNENEKLFF
clone size: NA; D gene: TRBD2; J gene: TRBJ2-5; V gene: TRBV5-6; CDR3 DNA: TGTGCCAGCAGGGATAGCGGGAGTGGACAAGAGACCCAGTACTTC; CDR3 protein: CASRDSGSGQETQYF
clone size: once; D gene: TRBD1; J gene: TRBJ1-2; V gene: TRBV18; CDR3 DNA: TGTGCCAGCTCACTAGGGGACAGTCTAGGCTACACCTTC; CDR3 protein: CASSLGDSLGYTF
clone size: NA; D gene: NA; J gene: TRBJ1-1; V gene: TRBV3-1/TRBV3-2; CDR3 DNA: TGTGCCAGCAGCATCGGTAACTTTAACACTGAAGCTTTCTTT; CDR3 protein: CASSIGNFNTEAFF
clone size: NA; D gene: NA; J gene: TRBJ2-7; V gene: TRBV11-2; CDR3 DNA: TGTGCCAGCAGCTTAGCCCAGGGAGGAAGGCAGTACTTC; CDR3 protein: CASSLAQGGRQYF
clone size: NA; D gene: TRBD1; J gene: TRBJ1-2; V gene: TRBV5-4; CDR3 DNA: TGTGCCAGCAGCTTGGCCGGGACAGGGGGCGAATACACCTTC; CDR3 protein: CASSLAGTGGEYTF
clone size: NA; D gene: TRBD1; J gene: TRBJ2-6; V gene: TRBV4-1; CDR3 DNA: TGCGCCAGCAGCCAAGAAGTTATAGGGGGCATCTCTGGGGCCAACGTCCTGACTTTC; CDR3 protein: CASSQEVIGGISGANVLTF
clone size: few; D gene: TRBD1; J gene: TRBJ1-2; V gene: TRBV5-1; CDR3 DNA: TGCGCCAGCAGCCCCGGGGACAGGGGCTATGGCTACACCTTC; CDR3 protein: CASSPGDRGYGYTF
clone size: NA; D gene: NA; J gene: TRBJ2-7; V gene: TRBV11-2; CDR3 DNA: TGTGCCAGCAGCTTCCCAAAAACGAGCTCCTACGAGCAGTACTTC; CDR3 protein: CASSFPKTSSYEQYF
clone size: NA; D gene: NA; J gene: TRBJ1-4; V gene: TRBV20-1; CDR3 DNA: TGCACCGTAGACAGAGGAGAAAAACTGTTTTTT; CDR3 protein: CTVDRGEKLFF
clone size: NA; D gene: NA; J gene: TRBJ1-6; V gene: TRBV9; CDR3 DNA: TGTGCCAGCAGCGTGAGTGACTCCTATAATTCACCCCTCCACTTT; CDR3 protein: CASSVSDSYNSPLHF
clone size: NA; D gene: NA; J gene: TRBJ1-3; V gene: TRBV6-2/TRBV6-3; CDR3 DNA: TGTGCCAGCAGTTACGGGCCTTTAATCGGAAACACCATATATTTT; CDR3 protein: CASSYGPLIGNTIYF
clone size: NA; D gene: TRBD1; J gene: TRBJ1-2; V gene: TRBV25-1; CDR3 DNA: TGTGCCAGCAGTGAGCGAAGGGGGCCATATGGCTACACCTTC; CDR3 protein: CASSERRGPYGYTF
clone size: NA; D gene: NA; J gene: TRBJ2-7; V gene: TRBV29-1; CDR3 DNA: TGCAGCGTTTTAAAAGGGGGCTCCTACGAGCAGTACTTC; CDR3 protein: CSVLKGGSYEQYF
clone size: NA; D gene: TRBD1; J gene: TRBJ1-1; V gene: TRBV3-1/TRBV3-2; CDR3 DNA: TGTGCCAGCGGGACAGGAGACACTGAAGCTTTCTTT; CDR3 protein: CASGTGDTEAFF